The 13 T cell receptor beta chains in this list originate from one sample, sequenced in a study of OX40 agonist ivuxolimab in advanced cancers. Produced via immunoSEQ multiplex PCR; TCRdb's table is partial and in-frame only. This repertoire shows around 140,000 clones, around nine tenths found once; its top ten account for around 0.99%. The sequencing used CD4+ or CD8+ T cells sorted from blood, collected in a trial of the OX40 agonist ivuxolimab. These receptors were collected from an adult with an advanced solid tumor such as melanoma, head and neck, liver or kidney cancer.

The chain recombines TRBV15 with TRBJ2-6, with TRBD2 identical over 7 bases. From germline, CDR1 is LNHNV and CDR2 YYDKDF (reference sequence). This CDR3 has 15 residues. CDR3 in DNA: TGTGCGATCGGGCGCGGGGGCTCTGGGGCCAACGTCCTGACTTTC. It translates to CAIGRGGSGANVLTF.

The chain carries TRBV7-3 and TRBJ2-2; 9 nucleotides line up with TRBD2. Germline V lookup: CDR1 SGHTA, CDR2 FQGTGA. V was pared by 5 bases and J by 7 bases, with 11 bases of the junction left unmatched. There are 16 residues in the CDR3. The CDR3 DNA sequence: TGTGCCAGCAGCCCCACGCGGGAGGGGGGACACGGGGAGCTGTTTTTT. Residues: CASSPTREGGHGELFF.

J is TRBJ2-7 and V is TRBV28; D is tentatively TRBD1 or TRBD2 (6 bases each). Per germline, CDR1 MDHEN and CDR2 SYDVKM. Between the trimmed V and J ends, which lost 3 bases and 6 bases, there was a span of 24 bases. This CDR3 spans 17 amino acids. The CDR3: CASSFESTRGARREQYF. CDR3 bases: TGTGCCAGCAGTTTCGAGTCCACAAGGGGGGCGCGTCGCGAGCAGTACTTC.

V is TRBV19 and J is TRBJ2-1; TRBD1 matches at 11 bases. CDR3 size: 18 residues. Germline V gene sequence: CDR1 LNHDA, CDR2 SQIVND (reference sequence). V lost 3 bases and J lost 9; bases outside the gene matches: 16. In DNA form, the CDR3 reads TGTGCCAGTAGTATGGGGGACAGGGGGTTTCGAATACGTGGTGAGCAGTTCTTC. Its protein product is CASSMGDRGFRIRGEQFF.

This chain connects TRBV19 to TRBJ1-5, with D perhaps TRBD1 (5 bases). V was clipped by 5 bases and J by 3 bases, with 14 bases between them. Germline lookup yields CDR1 LNHDA and CDR2 SQIVND (reference sequence). The CDR3 totals 15 residues. The CDR3 reads CASSSGPSFNQPQHF. The CDR3 DNA is TGTGCCAGTAGTTCGGGACCGAGCTTCAATCAGCCCCAGCATTTT.

CDR3 sequence reads: CASSRPTGPTRAGELFF. The CDR3 DNA is TGTGCCAGCAGCCGCCCCACGGGACCAACTAGGGCCGGGGAGCTGTTTTTT. V and J are TRBV27 and TRBJ2-2; D is tentatively TRBD1 or TRBD2 (5 bases each). V lost 6 bases, J lost 6 bases, and 23 bases lay in between. The germline CDR1 and CDR2 sequences are MNHEY and SMNVEV (reference sequence). This CDR3 contains 17 residues.

The V call is TRBV6-6, the J call TRBJ2-5; 7 nucleotides align to TRBD2. With the DNA end fitting TRBJ2-7 better, the J assignment may be wrong. Germline V gene lookup returns CDR1 MNHNY and CDR2 SVGAGI (reference sequence). CDR3 length: 15 residues. The DNA of the CDR3 is TGTGCCAGCAGTATCGATAGCGGGCTTCCCTACGAGCAGTACTTC. It is translated as CASSIDSGLPYEQYF.

The chain recombines TRBV11-2 with TRBJ2-3; no reliable D call. This CDR3 has 14 residues. The V and J ends lost 4 bases and 5 bases respectively, with 13 bases between them. CDR1 is SGHAT, CDR2 FQNNGV, per germline. The CDR3 coding sequence is TGTGCCAGCAGCTCGCACGTTTCTCAAGATACGCAGTATTTT. It specifies CASSSHVSQDTQYF.

The chain combines TRBV6-1 with TRBJ1-5; D ambiguous. The CDR3 runs to 13 residues. CDR1 MNHNS and CDR2 SASEGT come from the germline V gene. V lost 5 bases and J 0 bases, leaving 5 bases between the germline ends. CDR3 amino acids: CASSYYSNQPQHF. The CDR3 DNA is TGTGCCAGCAGTTATTATAGCAATCAGCCCCAGCATTTT.

The chain joins TRBV27 to TRBJ2-1; 13 positions match TRBD2. The V and J ends lost 7 bases and 7 bases, in that order; junction bases with no gene match: 7. This CDR3 has 15 amino acids. CDR1 is MNHEY, CDR2 SMNVEV, per germline (reference sequence). The CDR3 is CASTQWTSGRNEQFF. CDR3 sequence (DNA): TGTGCCAGCACTCAGTGGACTAGCGGGAGAAATGAGCAGTTCTTC.

The chain employs TRBV10-3 and TRBJ1-1; 7 nucleotides match TRBD1. This CDR3 contains 19 residues. With 6 bases clipped from V and 0 bases from J, the junction kept 19 bases outside the gene matches. The germline CDR1 and CDR2 sequences are ENHRY and SYGVKD. The CDR3 spells CAIRNPLGPPGTVNTEAFF. The CDR3 DNA sequence: TGTGCCATCAGGAACCCCCTCGGGCCCCCCGGGACAGTGAACACTGAAGCTTTCTTT.

V is TRBV5-4 and J is TRBJ2-7; either TRBD1 or TRBD2 may supply D (5 bases each). CDR1 is SGHNT, CDR2 YYREEE, per germline (reference sequence). This CDR3 has 19 residues. Between the trimmed V and J ends, which lost 3 bases and 6 bases, there was a span of 31 bases. DNA for the CDR3: TGTGCCAGCAGCTGGGACCCGGGAAAGGGTACGATCGTTTCGCTCGAGCAGTACTTC. This encodes CASSWDPGKGTIVSLEQYF.

The count of this clone is one. The chain links TRBV28 to TRBJ1-4; possibly TRBD1 for D (6 bases). The CDR3 covers 16 residues. V was cut by 6 bases and J by 5 bases, with 19 bases left in between. Germline V gene sequence: CDR1 MDHEN, CDR2 SYDVKM. The CDR3 sequence is CASSWGLGDANEKLFF. CDR3 in DNA: TGTGCCAGCAGCTGGGGGCTGGGGGACGCAAATGAAAAACTGTTTTTT.